The 27 T cell receptor beta chains presented below share a single source sample, sequenced in a study of circulating and synovial CD4+ cells in juvenile arthritis. Generated by immunoSEQ multiplex PCR, the TCRdb table keeps only in-frame clones and is missing some. This sample has 30,000 to 40,000 clones, with less than 97% found just once. Sequenced: CD4+ T cells from blood. These TCRs come from a human donor with juvenile idiopathic arthritis.

The gene calls are TRBV28 and TRBJ2-2; tentative D call: TRBD1 (5 bases). The CDR3 length is 16 residues. Germline loops: CDR1 MDHEN, CDR2 SYDVKM. The V end lost 3 bases, the J end lost 0 bases, and 11 bases lay between the germline ends. The CDR3 spells CASSFSGHPNTGELFF. CDR3 DNA sequence: TGTGCCAGCAGTTTTTCTGGACACCCGAACACCGGGGAGCTGTTTTTT.

The chain uses TRBV7-9 and TRBJ2-7, with 9 bases identical to TRBD1. The CDR3 has 14 residues. The V gene's germline CDR1 is SEHNR and CDR2 FQNEAQ (reference sequence). Unmatched junction bases numbered 9, after V lost 5 bases and J lost 7 bases. In DNA, the CDR3 is TGTGCCAGCAGCCTGGGCGACAGGGGGAGAGAGCAGTACTTC. Protein product: CASSLGDRGREQYF. Complete variable domain (other parts from reference TRBV7-9 and TRBJ2-7): DTGVSQNPRHKITKRGQNVTFRCDPISEHNRLYWYRQTLGQGPEFLTYFQNEAQLEKSRLLSDRFSAERPKGSFSTLEIQRTEQGDSAMYLCASSLGDRGREQYFGPGTRLTVT.

The rearrangement uses TRBV30 and TRBJ1-4, with a possible D match to TRBD1 (6 bases). The V and J ends lost 1 base and 8 bases respectively, with 14 bases between them. Germline V CDR1 and CDR2: GTSNPN, SVGIG (reference sequence). The CDR3 extends over 14 amino acids. This CDR3 is CAWSAQGRVEKLFF. The CDR3 DNA reads as TGTGCCTGGAGTGCCCAGGGGCGAGTAGAAAAACTGTTTTTT.

The gene calls are TRBV5-4 and TRBJ2-1; TRBD2 matches 15 bases. Per germline, CDR1 SGHNT and CDR2 YYREEE (reference sequence). CDR3 size: 19 residues. V shed 4 bases, J shed 7 bases, and the junction held 15 bases outside the gene matches. The CDR3 loop reads CASSRPGLAGGMHGNEQFF. The CDR3 DNA is TGTGCCAGCAGCCGACCGGGACTAGCGGGAGGAATGCACGGGAATGAGCAGTTCTTC.

In regard to this clone: An end of the junction does not agree with germline; a read error may underlie this. The sample contains more than one DNA sequence encoding this CDR3. The CDR3 loop reads CASSPRDRGRSGYTF. CDR3 nucleotides: TGCGCCAGCAGCCCCCGGGACAGGGGACGGTCTGGCTACACCTTT. V gene TRBV5-1 combines with J gene TRBJ1-2; 10 bases line up with TRBD1. The germline CDR1 and CDR2 sequences are SGHRS and YFSETQ. The CDR3 is 15 amino acids.

This chain joins TRBV18 and TRBJ1-5, with a tentative D call TRBD1 (6 bases). This CDR3 has 13 residues. From germline, CDR1 is KGHSH and CDR2 LQKENI. V was cut by 8 bases and J by 1 base, with 9 bases left in between. The CDR3 region is CASATGSNQPQHF. The DNA for the CDR3 is TGTGCCAGCGCGACAGGAAGCAATCAGCCCCAGCATTTT.

In regard to this clone: Other nucleotide sequences from this sample produce the same CDR3. The chain recombines TRBV6-5 with TRBJ1-6; D unclear. CDR3 length: 15 residues. CDR1 and CDR2 (germline): MNHEY, SVGAGI. V was clipped by 0 bases and J by 7 bases, with 10 bases between them. CDR3 loop: CASSYSGRPNSPLHF. For the CDR3, the DNA is TGTGCCAGCAGTTACTCGGGCAGGCCGAATTCACCCCTCCACTTT.

The genes are TRBV6-5 and TRBJ1-2; D is ambiguous. Germline assignment: CDR1 MNHEY and CDR2 SVGAGI. The CDR3 runs 12 residues. Trimming stripped 8 bases from V and 7 bases from J, with 14 bases between. CDR3 loop: CASAEAGGGYTF. The CDR3 DNA reads as TGTGCCAGCGCGGAGGCAGGAGGTGGCTACACCTTC.

This chain connects TRBV29-1 to TRBJ2-1, with 8 positions matching TRBD2. Germline V gives CDR1 SQVTM, CDR2 ANQGSEA. This CDR3 spans 12 amino acids. Trimming cost V 4 bases and J 10 bases; bases outside gene matches: 6. In DNA form, the CDR3 reads TGCAGCGTTGGCGAAGCGGGGGTGGAGCAGTTCTTC. Translating gives CSVGEAGVEQFF.

J is TRBJ2-5 and V is TRBV29-1; weak D call: TRBD2 (6 bases). Germline V gene lookup returns CDR1 SQVTM and CDR2 ANQGSEA. Trimming took 6 bases from V and 3 from J, leaving 11 bases between them. The CDR3 is 12 amino acids. In DNA form, the CDR3 reads TGCAGCGTGGGGCCGGGGGAAGAGACCCAGTACTTC. Encoded protein: CSVGPGEETQYF. Drawing the rest from reference TRBV29-1 and TRBJ2-5, the complete variable domain is SAVISQKPSRDICQRGTSLTIQCQVDSQVTMMFWYRQQPGQSLTLIATANQGSEATYESGFVIDKFPISRPNLTFSTLTVSNMSPEDSSIYLCSVGPGEETQYFGPGTRLLVL.

The chain joins TRBV27 to TRBJ2-4, with a weak D call TRBD2 (5 bases). The CDR3 has 16 amino acids. The V and J ends lost 6 bases and 2 bases respectively, with 17 bases between them. CDR1 MNHEY and CDR2 SMNVEV come from the germline V gene (reference sequence). CDR3 loop: CASSLFSGLSKNIQYF. The CDR3 bases are TGTGCCAGCAGCCTATTTTCGGGGTTATCCAAAAACATTCAGTACTTC.

The chain carries TRBV6-5 and TRBJ2-7; possibly TRBD1 for D (6 bases). Looked up from germline, CDR1 is MNHEY and CDR2 is SVGAGI. V was shortened by 6 bases and J by 5 bases, with 17 bases between the two germline ends. This CDR3 has 14 residues. The DNA of the CDR3 is TGTGCCAGCAGACACCCAGACAGGCCCAACGAGCAGTACTTC. Its translation: CASRHPDRPNEQYF.

The V call is TRBV30, the J call TRBJ2-4, with 7 bases that match TRBD2. Germline values: CDR1 GTSNPN, CDR2 SVGIG (reference sequence). V shed 2 bases, J shed 4 bases, and the junction held 2 bases outside the gene matches. The CDR3 is 13 amino acids. Written as DNA, the CDR3 is TGTGCCTGGAGTTGGGGAGGGAAAAACATTCAGTACTTC. Translation gives CAWSWGGKNIQYF.

The rearrangement uses TRBV13 and TRBJ2-5, with 10 bases fitting TRBD2. The germline CDR1 and CDR2 sequences are PRHDT and FYEKMQ (reference sequence). This CDR3 region has 17 residues. The junction had 14 bases not matched to a gene; V was cut back by 5 bases and J by 5 bases. The CDR3 is CASSTKSSGGPRETQYF. CDR3 bases: TGTGCCAGCAGCACAAAAAGTAGCGGGGGGCCTCGGGAGACCCAGTACTTC.

V is TRBV5-4 and J is TRBJ2-3, with 11 bases matching TRBD2. V shed 5 bases, J shed 1 base, and the junction held 3 bases outside the gene matches. The CDR3 is 15 amino acids. CDR1 and CDR2 from the germline V gene are SGHNT and YYREEE (reference sequence). The CDR3, as DNA: TGTGCCAGCAGTCCGGGACTAGCGGGCACAGATACGCAGTATTTT. Translating it yields CASSPGLAGTDTQYF.

The chain employs TRBV7-2 and TRBJ2-2; D is undetermined. CDR3 size: 15 residues. The V end lost 5 bases, the J end lost 4 bases, and 14 bases lay between the germline ends. Germline V lookup: CDR1 SGHTA, CDR2 FQGNSA. This CDR3 reads CASSLVVTGTGELFF. Here the CDR3 DNA reads TGTGCCAGCAGCCTGGTAGTCACGGGCACCGGGGAGCTGTTTTTT.

The chain joins TRBV5-1 to TRBJ2-3; TRBD2 matches 11 bases. The J segment lost 4 bases and the V segment lost 0 bases, leaving 4 bases of the junction unmatched. Looked up from germline, CDR1 is SGHRS and CDR2 is YFSETQ. This CDR3 region has 16 residues. The CDR3 sequence is CASSLVSGGESDTQYF. DNA for the CDR3: TGCGCCAGCAGCTTGGTTAGCGGGGGGGAGTCAGATACGCAGTATTTT.

The genes are TRBV30 and TRBJ2-3, with D perhaps matching TRBD2 (6 bases). With 5 bases removed from V and 2 bases from J, the gap between germline ends came to 14 bases. The CDR3 is 14 amino acids. Germline CDR1 is GTSNPN and CDR2 is SVGIG (reference sequence). The CDR3 protein is CAWSRAGTTDTQYF. CDR3 nucleotides: TGTGCCTGGTCCAGGGCGGGGACCACAGATACGCAGTATTTT.

The rearrangement joins TRBV5-1 to TRBJ2-3, with TRBD2 matching over 8 bases. Per germline, CDR1 SGHRS and CDR2 YFSETQ. J lost 4 bases, V lost 3 bases, and 4 bases had no gene match. CDR3 length: 14 residues. CDR3 loop: CASSSGTRADTQYF. CDR3 DNA sequence: TGCGCCAGCAGCTCCGGGACTAGGGCAGATACGCAGTATTTT.

This clone came up once. This chain uses TRBV6-1 with TRBJ2-5, with TRBD2 as a possible D gene (5 bases). Between the trimmed V and J ends, which lost 7 bases and 5 bases, there was a span of 14 bases. The V gene's germline CDR1 is MNHNS and CDR2 SASEGT. The CDR3 sequence is 13 residues long. CDR3 DNA sequence: TGTGCCAGCACTTTAGGCCCGGGGGAGACCCAGTACTTC. Translated, it gives CASTLGPGETQYF.

This clone was seen just once. The rearrangement joins TRBV30 to TRBJ1-3; D gene uncertain. Germline CDR1 is GTSNPN and CDR2 is SVGIG (reference sequence). The CDR3 length is 13 residues. CDR3 protein: CARRGKAGNTIYF. The CDR3 nucleotides are TGTGCTAGGAGAGGGAAAGCTGGAAACACCATATATTTT.

The V and J genes are TRBV28 and TRBJ2-1; no clear D gene. CDR3 length: 13 amino acids. V lost 8 bases and J lost 4, with 12 bases in between. Germline loops: CDR1 MDHEN, CDR2 SYDVKM. CDR3 sequence (DNA): TGTGCCAGCTATCCCCGAGATTACAATGAGCAGTTCTTC. Protein product: CASYPRDYNEQFF.

The V gene is TRBV6-1, the J gene TRBJ2-3; D is ambiguous. CDR3 size: 14 residues. Germline lookup yields CDR1 MNHNS and CDR2 SASEGT. V was cut by 1 base and J by 6 bases, with 11 bases left in between. This CDR3 reads CASSEGPLMDTQYF. CDR3 bases: TGTGCCAGCAGTGAAGGCCCACTTATGGATACGCAGTATTTT.

The genes are TRBV4-2 and TRBJ2-5, with D perhaps TRBD1 (5 bases). Between the trimmed V and J ends, which lost 0 bases and 5 bases, there was a span of 10 bases. Germline values: CDR1 LGHNA, CDR2 YNFKEQ. The CDR3 spans 14 residues. CDR3 sequence (DNA): TGTGCCAGCAGCCAAGATAGGGGCAGGGAGACCCAGTACTTC. Translation: CASSQDRGRETQYF.

About this clone itself: Other DNA sequences in the sample encode the same CDR3. The chain couples TRBV30 to TRBJ1-6; TRBD1 might be the D (6 bases). This CDR3 is 14 amino acids long. Looked up from germline, CDR1 is GTSNPN and CDR2 is SVGIG (reference sequence). Trimming took off 4 bases at V and 10 bases at J, with 17 bases between the two ends. The CDR3 reads CAWITGKGGSPLHF. The CDR3 region has the DNA TGTGCCTGGATTACAGGGAAAGGAGGATCACCCCTCCACTTT.

The chain recombines TRBV30 with TRBJ1-1; 8 nucleotides line up with TRBD1. The junction had 10 bases not matched to a gene; V was cut back by 1 base and J by 3 bases. This CDR3 region has 16 residues. Per the germline V gene, CDR1 is GTSNPN and CDR2 is SVGIG (reference sequence). In DNA form, the CDR3 reads TGTGCCTGGAGTGATCCCTCCCTGACAGGGGACACTGAAGCTTTCTTT. It specifies CAWSDPSLTGDTEAFF.

V usage is TRBV4-3 and J usage is TRBJ1-6, with 10 bases identical to TRBD1. Germline V lookup: CDR1 LGHNA, CDR2 YSLEER. The CDR3 has 15 amino acids. The ends lost 2 bases at V and 10 bases at J; junction bases unmatched: 5. CDR3 coding DNA: TGCGCCAGCAGCCAAATGACAGGGGGCCCGTCACCCCTCCACTTT. Its protein is CASSQMTGGPSPLHF.